This T cell receptor (beta chain) was profiled in a study of blood T cells in healthy people across ages. Whole-study findings and limits: Naive and antigen-experienced cells could not be conclusively compared, given unsorted PBMCs.

This clonotype has at least ten counts. Its antigen remains unidentified. V lost 6 bases and J 0 bases, leaving 12 bases between the germline ends. This CDR3 is built from 15 residues. Looked up from germline, CDR1 is SGHRS and CDR2 is YFSETQ. A second PCR of roughly 7 to 11 cycles used a sample-barcoded 5' primer and a J-beta primer mix. MiXCR was run by TCRdb on the 5' RACE reads, yielding one entry per CDR3 protein. This sample yields around 870,000 distinct CDR3 sequences, of which about 28% are seen a single time; around a sixth belongs to the top ten. This sequence was found in a woman of 80 years or more in good health. The V gene is TRBV5-1, the J gene TRBJ2-2, with D unresolved. Sequenced material: blood. The DNA of the CDR3 is TGCGCCAGCATGGCCCGCAACGCGAACACCGGGGAGCTGTTTTTT. This encodes CASMARNANTGELFF.